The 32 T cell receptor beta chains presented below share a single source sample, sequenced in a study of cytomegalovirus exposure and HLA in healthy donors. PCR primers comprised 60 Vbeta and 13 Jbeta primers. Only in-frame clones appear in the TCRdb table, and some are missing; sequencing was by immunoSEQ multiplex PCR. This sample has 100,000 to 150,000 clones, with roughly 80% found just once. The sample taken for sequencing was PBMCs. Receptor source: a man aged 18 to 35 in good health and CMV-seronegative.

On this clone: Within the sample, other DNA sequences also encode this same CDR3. CDR3 in DNA: TGTGCCAGCAGTTACTCGTACGGGGAGAACTATGGCTACACCTTC. It yields the protein CASSYSYGENYGYTF. V and J are TRBV6-5 and TRBJ1-2; D unclear. The CDR3 runs to 15 residues. Per germline, CDR1 MNHEY and CDR2 SVGAGI. V dropped 0 bases and J dropped 2 bases, with 10 bases sitting between them.

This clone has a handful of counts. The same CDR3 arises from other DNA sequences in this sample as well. The CDR3 here is CASSYRGNTEAFF. CDR3 sequence (DNA): TGTGCCAGCAGTTACAGGGGAAACACTGAAGCTTTCTTT. The chain recombines TRBV6-5 with TRBJ1-1, with D possibly matching TRBD1 (5 bases). This CDR3 has 13 residues. Trimming stripped 2 bases from V and 2 bases from J, with 6 bases between. Per the germline V gene, CDR1 is MNHEY and CDR2 is SVGAGI.

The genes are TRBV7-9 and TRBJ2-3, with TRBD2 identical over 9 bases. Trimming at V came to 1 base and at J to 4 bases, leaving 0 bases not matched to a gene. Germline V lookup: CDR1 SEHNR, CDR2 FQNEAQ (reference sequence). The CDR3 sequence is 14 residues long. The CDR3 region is CASSLGGGADTQYF. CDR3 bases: TGTGCCAGCAGCTTAGGCGGGGGGGCAGATACGCAGTATTTT.

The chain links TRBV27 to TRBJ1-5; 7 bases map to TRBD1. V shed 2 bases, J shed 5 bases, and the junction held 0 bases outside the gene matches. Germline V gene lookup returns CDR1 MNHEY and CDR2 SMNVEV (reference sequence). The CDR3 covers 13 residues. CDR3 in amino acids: CASSLQGDQPQHF. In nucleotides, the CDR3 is TGTGCCAGCAGTTTACAGGGGGATCAGCCCCAGCATTTT.

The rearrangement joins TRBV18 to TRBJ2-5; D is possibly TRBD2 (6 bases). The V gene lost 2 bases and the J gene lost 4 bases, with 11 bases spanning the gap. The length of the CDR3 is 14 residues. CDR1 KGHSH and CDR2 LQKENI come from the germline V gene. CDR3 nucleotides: TGTGCCAGCTCACCAAATAACGGGGGAGAGACCCAGTACTTC. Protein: CASSPNNGGETQYF.

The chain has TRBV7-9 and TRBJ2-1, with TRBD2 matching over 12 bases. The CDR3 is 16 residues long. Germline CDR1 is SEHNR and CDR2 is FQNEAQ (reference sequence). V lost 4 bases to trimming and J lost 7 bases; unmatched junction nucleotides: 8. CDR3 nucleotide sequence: TGTGCCAGCAGCTCAACACTAGCGGGGGGTGAGAATGAGCAGTTCTTC. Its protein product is CASSSTLAGGENEQFF.

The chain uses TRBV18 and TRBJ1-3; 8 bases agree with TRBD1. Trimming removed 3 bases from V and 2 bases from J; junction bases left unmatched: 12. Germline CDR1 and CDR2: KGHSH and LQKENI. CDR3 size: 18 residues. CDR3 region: CASSPSRSWTGTGNTIYF. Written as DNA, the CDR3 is TGTGCCAGCTCACCGAGTCGGTCATGGACAGGGACTGGAAACACCATATATTTT.

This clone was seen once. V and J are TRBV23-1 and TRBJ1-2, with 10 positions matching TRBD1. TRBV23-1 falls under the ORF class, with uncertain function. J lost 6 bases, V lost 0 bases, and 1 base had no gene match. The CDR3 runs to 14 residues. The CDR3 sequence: CASSQSGTGDGYTF. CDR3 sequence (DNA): TGCGCCAGCAGTCAATCTGGGACAGGGGATGGCTACACCTTC.

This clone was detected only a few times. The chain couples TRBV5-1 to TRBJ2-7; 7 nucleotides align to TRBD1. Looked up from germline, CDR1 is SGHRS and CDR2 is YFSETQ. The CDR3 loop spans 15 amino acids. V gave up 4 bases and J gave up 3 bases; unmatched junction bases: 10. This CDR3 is CASSLGDSSLYEQYF. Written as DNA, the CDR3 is TGCGCCAGCAGCCTGGGGGACAGCTCTCTCTACGAGCAGTACTTC.

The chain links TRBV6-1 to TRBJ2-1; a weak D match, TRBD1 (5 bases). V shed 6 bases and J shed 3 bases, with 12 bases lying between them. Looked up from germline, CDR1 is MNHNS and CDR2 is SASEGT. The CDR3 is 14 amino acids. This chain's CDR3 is CASSAADNYNEQFF. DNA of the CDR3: TGTGCCAGCAGCGCGGCGGACAACTACAATGAGCAGTTCTTC.

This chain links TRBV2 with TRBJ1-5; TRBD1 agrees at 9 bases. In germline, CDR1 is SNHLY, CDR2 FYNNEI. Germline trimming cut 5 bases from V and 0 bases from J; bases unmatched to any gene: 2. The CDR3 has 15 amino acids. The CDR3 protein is CASSLQGASNQPQHF. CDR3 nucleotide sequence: TGTGCCAGCAGTCTACAGGGGGCTAGCAATCAGCCCCAGCATTTT.

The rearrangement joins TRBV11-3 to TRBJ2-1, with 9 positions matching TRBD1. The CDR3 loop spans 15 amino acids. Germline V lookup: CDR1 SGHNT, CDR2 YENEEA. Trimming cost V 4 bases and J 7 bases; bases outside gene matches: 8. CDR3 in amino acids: CASSYRDRDSNEQFF. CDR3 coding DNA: TGTGCCAGCAGCTACCGGGACAGGGACTCAAATGAGCAGTTCTTC.

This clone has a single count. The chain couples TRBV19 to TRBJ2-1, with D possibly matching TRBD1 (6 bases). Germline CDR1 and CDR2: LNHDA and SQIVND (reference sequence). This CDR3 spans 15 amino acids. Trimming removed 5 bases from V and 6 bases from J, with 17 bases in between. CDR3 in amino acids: CASSYGQRSTNEQFF. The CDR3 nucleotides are TGTGCCAGTAGTTACGGACAGAGATCGACCAATGAGCAGTTCTTC.

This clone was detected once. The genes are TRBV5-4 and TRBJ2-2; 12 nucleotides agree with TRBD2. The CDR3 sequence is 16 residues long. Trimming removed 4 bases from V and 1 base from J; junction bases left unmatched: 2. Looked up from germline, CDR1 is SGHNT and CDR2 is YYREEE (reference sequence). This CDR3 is CASSRGLAGNTGELFF. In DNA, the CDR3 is TGTGCCAGCAGCAGGGGACTAGCGGGGAACACCGGGGAGCTGTTTTTT.

CDR3 bases: TGCGCCAGCAGCTTGGACAGGGGAGACATTCAGTACTTC. Translating it yields CASSLDRGDIQYF. This sequence joins TRBV5-1 and TRBJ2-4; the match to TRBD1 covers 7 bases. This CDR3 contains 13 residues. V was clipped by 0 bases and J by 8 bases; unmatched bases: 2. Germline values: CDR1 SGHRS, CDR2 YFSETQ.

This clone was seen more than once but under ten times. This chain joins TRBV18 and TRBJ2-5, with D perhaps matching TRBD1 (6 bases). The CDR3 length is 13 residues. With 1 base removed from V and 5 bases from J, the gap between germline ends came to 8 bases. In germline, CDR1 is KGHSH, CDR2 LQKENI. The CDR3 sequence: CASSPQRGETQYF. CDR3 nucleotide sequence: TGTGCCAGCTCACCACAGAGGGGGGAGACCCAGTACTTC.

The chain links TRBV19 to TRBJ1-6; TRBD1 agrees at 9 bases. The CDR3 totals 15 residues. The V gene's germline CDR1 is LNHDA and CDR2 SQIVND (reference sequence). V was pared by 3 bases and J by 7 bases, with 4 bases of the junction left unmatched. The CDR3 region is CASSIWGQGNSPLHF. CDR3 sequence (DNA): TGTGCCAGTAGTATTTGGGGACAGGGAAATTCACCCCTCCACTTT.

Here the CDR3 reads CASSLKGHGGEKLFF. CDR3 DNA sequence: TGTGCCAGCAGCTTGAAGGGACACGGAGGTGAAAAACTGTTTTTT. The V call is TRBV5-8, the J call TRBJ1-4, with a tentative D call TRBD1 (6 bases). Between the trimmed V and J ends, which lost 1 base and 7 bases, there was a span of 14 bases. The CDR3 length is 15 residues. Per the germline V gene, CDR1 is SGHTS and CDR2 is YDEGEE. Full variable domain (outside the CDR3, taken from reference TRBV5-8 and TRBJ1-4): EAGVTQSPTHLIKTRGQQATLRCSPISGHTSVYWYQQALGLGLQFLLWYDEGEERNRGNFPPRFSGRQFPNYSSELNVNALELEDSALYLCASSLKGHGGEKLFFGSGTQLSVL.

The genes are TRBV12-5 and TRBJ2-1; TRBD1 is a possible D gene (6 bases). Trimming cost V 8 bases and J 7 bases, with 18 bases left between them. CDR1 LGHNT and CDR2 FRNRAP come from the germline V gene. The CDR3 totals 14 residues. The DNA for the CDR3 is TGTGCTAGTACTTTCTTGGGACAAATGAATGAGCAGTTCTTC. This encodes CASTFLGQMNEQFF.

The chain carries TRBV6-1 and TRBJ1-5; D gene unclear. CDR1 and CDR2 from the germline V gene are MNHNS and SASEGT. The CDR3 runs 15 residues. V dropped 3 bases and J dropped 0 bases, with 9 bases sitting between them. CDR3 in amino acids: CASSDYRYSNQPQHF. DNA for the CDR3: TGTGCCAGCAGTGACTACAGATATAGCAATCAGCCCCAGCATTTT.

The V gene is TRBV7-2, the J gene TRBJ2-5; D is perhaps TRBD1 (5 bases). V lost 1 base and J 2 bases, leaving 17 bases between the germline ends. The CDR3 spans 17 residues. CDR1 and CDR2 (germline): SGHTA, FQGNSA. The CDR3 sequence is CASSLVSRAPFQETQYF. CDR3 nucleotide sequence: TGTGCCAGCAGCTTAGTTTCCAGGGCTCCTTTTCAAGAGACCCAGTACTTC.

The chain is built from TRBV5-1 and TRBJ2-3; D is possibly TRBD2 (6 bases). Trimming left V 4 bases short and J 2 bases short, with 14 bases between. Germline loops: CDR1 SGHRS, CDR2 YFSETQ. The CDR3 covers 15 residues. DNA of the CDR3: TGCGCCAGCAGCCCGACGGGGACTCTCACAGATACGCAGTATTTT. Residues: CASSPTGTLTDTQYF.

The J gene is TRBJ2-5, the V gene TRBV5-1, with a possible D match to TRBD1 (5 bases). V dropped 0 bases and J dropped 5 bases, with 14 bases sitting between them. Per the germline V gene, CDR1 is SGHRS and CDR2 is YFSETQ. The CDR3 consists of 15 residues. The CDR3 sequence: CASSLGVQGMETQYF. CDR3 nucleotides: TGCGCCAGCAGCTTGGGGGTCCAGGGTATGGAGACCCAGTACTTC.

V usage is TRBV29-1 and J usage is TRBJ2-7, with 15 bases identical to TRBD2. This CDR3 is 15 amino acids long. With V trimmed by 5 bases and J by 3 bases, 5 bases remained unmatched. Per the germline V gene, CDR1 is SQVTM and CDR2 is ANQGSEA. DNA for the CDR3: TGCAGCGTTCGGACTAGCGGGGGGGCCGACTACGAGCAGTACTTC. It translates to CSVRTSGGADYEQYF.

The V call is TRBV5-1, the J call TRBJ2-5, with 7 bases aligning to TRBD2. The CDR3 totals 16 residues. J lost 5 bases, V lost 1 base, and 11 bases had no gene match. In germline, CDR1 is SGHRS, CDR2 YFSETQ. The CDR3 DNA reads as TGCGCCAGCAGCTTGAGGACTAGACTGCCAAGGGAGACCCAGTACTTC. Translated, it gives CASSLRTRLPRETQYF.

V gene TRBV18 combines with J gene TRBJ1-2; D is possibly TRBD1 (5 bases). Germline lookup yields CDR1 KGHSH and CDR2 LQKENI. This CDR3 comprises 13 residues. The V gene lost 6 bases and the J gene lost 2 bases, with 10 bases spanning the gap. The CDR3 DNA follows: TGTGCCAGCTCTACAGGAGAGAACTATGGCTACACCTTC. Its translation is CASSTGENYGYTF.

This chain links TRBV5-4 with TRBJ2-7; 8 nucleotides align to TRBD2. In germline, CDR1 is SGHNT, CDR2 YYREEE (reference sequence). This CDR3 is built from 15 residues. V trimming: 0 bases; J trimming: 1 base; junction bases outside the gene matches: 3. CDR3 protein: CASSLGGLESYEQYF. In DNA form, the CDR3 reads TGTGCCAGCAGCTTGGGGGGACTAGAGTCCTACGAGCAGTACTTC.

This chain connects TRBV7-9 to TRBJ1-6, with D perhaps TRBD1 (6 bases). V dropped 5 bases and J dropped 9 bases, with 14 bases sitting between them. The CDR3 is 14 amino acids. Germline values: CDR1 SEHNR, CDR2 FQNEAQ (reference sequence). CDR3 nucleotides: TGTGCCAGCAGCCTCGGGGAGGGGGGTTCACCCCTCCACTTT. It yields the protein CASSLGEGGSPLHF.

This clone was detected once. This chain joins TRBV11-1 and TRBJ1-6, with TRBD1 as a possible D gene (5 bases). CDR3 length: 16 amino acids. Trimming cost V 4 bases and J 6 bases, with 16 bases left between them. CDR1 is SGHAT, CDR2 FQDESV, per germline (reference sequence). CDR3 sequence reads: CASSSGPAGGNSPLHF. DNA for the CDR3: TGTGCCAGCAGCTCGGGACCGGCGGGGGGTAATTCACCCCTCCACTTT.

The CDR3 region is CASSFGGNTEAFF. Written as DNA, the CDR3 is TGTGCCAGCAGCTTCGGGGGAAACACTGAAGCTTTCTTT. The chain is built from TRBV7-2 and TRBJ1-1; D is perhaps TRBD1 (5 bases). Germline-derived CDR1 and CDR2 are SGHTA and FQGNSA. V lost 3 bases and J 2 bases, leaving 7 bases between the germline ends. This CDR3 has 13 residues.

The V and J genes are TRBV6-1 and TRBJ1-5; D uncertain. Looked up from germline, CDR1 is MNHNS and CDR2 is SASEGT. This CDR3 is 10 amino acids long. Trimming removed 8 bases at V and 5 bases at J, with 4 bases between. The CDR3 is CASHYQPQHF. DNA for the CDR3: TGTGCCAGCCACTATCAGCCCCAGCATTTT.

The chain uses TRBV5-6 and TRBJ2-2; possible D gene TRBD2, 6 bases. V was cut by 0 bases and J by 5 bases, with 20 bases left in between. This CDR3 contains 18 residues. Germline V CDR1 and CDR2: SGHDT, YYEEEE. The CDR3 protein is CASSLAGGPPIGTGELFF. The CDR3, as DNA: TGTGCCAGCAGCTTGGCCGGGGGACCCCCGATAGGTACCGGGGAGCTGTTTTTT.